Listed here are 26 T cell receptor beta chains from one sample, sequenced in a study of radiation and T cells in renal cell carcinoma (dated by TCRdb to about 2020). The time point label on this specimen signifies: blood 4 weeks post-SBRT, at nephrectomy. This sample's treatment or condition label indicates: 15 Gy SBRT to primary tumor, nephrectomy 4 weeks later. The library was prepared using the immunoSEQ multiplex PCR assay. Entries here come from immuneACCESS through TCRdb and include only in-frame sequences with V and J called. Some clones fail to appear in such tables; in the studies checked, an unresolved V gene covers under half of the shortfall, and the cause of the remainder is unknown. In all, the sample holds approximately 90,000 clones, and around four fifths of those were seen once. Roughly 8.8% of the sample is in the top ten clones. Sequenced material: blood, taken from a patient whose treatment included radiotherapy and nephrectomy. These receptor sequences come from a man aged 45-60 years with renal cell carcinoma.

This clone turned up a few times. V and J are TRBV9 and TRBJ1-1; D unclear. CDR1 SGDLS and CDR2 YYNGEE come from the germline V gene. V was clipped by 5 bases and J by 1 base, with 15 bases between them. CDR3 length: 15 amino acids. The CDR3 spells CASSPVVVGNTEAFF. The DNA of the CDR3 is TGTGCCAGCAGTCCCGTTGTGGTTGGGAACACTGAAGCTTTCTTT.

The chain employs TRBV28 and TRBJ2-3; no firm D call. With 7 bases removed from V and 5 bases from J, the gap between germline ends came to 13 bases. Germline V CDR1 and CDR2: MDHEN, SYDVKM. This CDR3 contains 13 residues. In DNA form, the CDR3 reads TGTGCCAGCACCTCGACCAATAAAGATACGCAGTATTTT. The encoded protein is CASTSTNKDTQYF. The full variable domain, rest sourced from reference TRBV28 and TRBJ2-3, is DVKVTQSSRYLVKRTGEKVFLECVQDMDHENMFWYRQDPGLGLRLIYFSYDVKMKEKGDIPEGYSVSREKKERFSLILESASTNQTSMYLCASTSTNKDTQYFGPGTRLTVL.

The chain couples TRBV19 to TRBJ2-4; the D gene could be TRBD1 or TRBD2 (7 bases each). The CDR3 contains 14 residues. Between the trimmed V and J ends, which lost 5 bases and 7 bases, there was a span of 15 bases. The germline V gene encodes CDR1 LNHDA and CDR2 SQIVND (reference sequence). The CDR3, as DNA: TGTGCCAGTAGTCTGACGGGGGGACAGAACATTCAGTACTTC. Translation gives CASSLTGGQNIQYF.

The rearrangement uses TRBV4-3 and TRBJ2-1; 8 positions agree with TRBD1. Trimming removed 1 base from V and 4 bases from J; junction bases left unmatched: 15. Germline CDR1 reads LGHNA; CDR2 reads YSLEER. The CDR3 length is 19 residues. The CDR3 bases are TGCGCCAGCAGCCAAGCCGGGACGGGTGGACAGGGCGGTTACAATGAGCAGTTCTTC. Its protein is CASSQAGTGGQGGYNEQFF.

V usage is TRBV2 and J usage is TRBJ1-2, with a tentative D call TRBD1 (5 bases). The CDR3 loop spans 12 amino acids. Germline V lookup: CDR1 SNHLY, CDR2 FYNNEI. V gave up 8 bases and J gave up 4 bases, with 11 bases separating them. CDR3 nucleotides: TGTGCCAGCGACCCGGACACCTATGGCTACACCTTC. Residues: CASDPDTYGYTF.

This chain joins TRBV11-1 and TRBJ2-7, with no clear D. The length of the CDR3 is 11 residues. Germline CDR1 reads SGHAT; CDR2 reads FQDESV (reference sequence). Trimming cost V 3 bases and J 7 bases, with 7 bases left between them. The DNA for the CDR3 is TGTGCCAGCAGCTTTTCCGTGGAGCAGTACTTC. This sequence encodes CASSFSVEQYF.

The genes are TRBV5-1 and TRBJ2-3; TRBD2 matches at 13 bases. The germline V gene encodes CDR1 SGHRS and CDR2 YFSETQ. This CDR3 is built from 16 residues. V shed 4 bases, J shed 3 bases, and the junction held 5 bases outside the gene matches. The CDR3 is CASSAGLAGATDTQYF. CDR3 nucleotide sequence: TGCGCCAGCAGCGCTGGACTAGCGGGAGCGACAGATACGCAGTATTTT. Filled out from reference TRBV5-1 and TRBJ2-3, the complete variable domain reads KAGVTQTPRYLIKTRGQQVTLSCSPISGHRSVSWYQQTPGQGLQFLFEYFSETQRNKGNFPGRFSGRQFSNSRSEMNVSTLELGDSALYLCASSAGLAGATDTQYFGPGTRLTVL.

The chain is built from TRBV14 and TRBJ2-1, with TRBD2 matching over 10 bases. J was trimmed by 9 bases and V by 0 bases; bases with no gene match: 14. The germline CDR1 and CDR2 sequences are SGHDN and FVKESK. This CDR3 is built from 18 residues. CDR3 amino acids: CASSQDPSRTSGTPEQFF. CDR3 DNA sequence: TGTGCCAGCAGCCAAGATCCCTCCCGGACTAGCGGCACACCTGAGCAGTTCTTC. Using reference TRBV14 and TRBJ2-1 for the parts outside the CDR3, the full variable domain is EAGVTQFPSHSVIEKGQTVTLRCDPISGHDNLYWYRRVMGKEIKFLLHFVKESKQDESGMPNNRFLAERTGGTYSTLKVQPAELEDSGVYFCASSQDPSRTSGTPEQFFGPGTRLTVL.

The chain has TRBV27 and TRBJ1-1; TRBD1 is a possible D gene (6 bases). The germline gives CDR1 MNHEY, CDR2 SMNVEV (reference sequence). V lost 0 bases, J lost 11 bases, and 13 bases lay in between. This CDR3 is built from 13 residues. This CDR3 reads CASSLSGTGLAFF. CDR3 coding DNA: TGTGCCAGCAGTTTATCGGGAACAGGGTTGGCTTTCTTT.

This chain uses TRBV6-5 with TRBJ1-2; 9 nucleotides line up with TRBD1. From germline, CDR1 is MNHEY and CDR2 SVGAGI. Trimming removed 9 bases from V and 3 bases from J; junction bases left unmatched: 8. The CDR3 length is 14 residues. Here the CDR3 reads CASADRGVHYGYTF. CDR3 sequence (DNA): TGTGCCAGTGCGGACAGGGGAGTCCACTATGGCTACACCTTC.

As DNA, the CDR3 is TGTGCCAGCAGCTCGACAGGCCAAGAGACCCAGTACTTC. It is translated as CASSSTGQETQYF. The J gene is TRBJ2-5, the V gene TRBV5-8, with a weak D call TRBD1 (6 bases). Germline CDR1 reads SGHTS; CDR2 reads YDEGEE. V was pared by 3 bases and J by 1 base, with 7 bases between. The CDR3 spans 13 residues.

The V gene is TRBV18, the J gene TRBJ1-2; possible D gene TRBD1, 6 bases. This CDR3 is built from 12 residues. Germline loops: CDR1 KGHSH, CDR2 LQKENI. Between the trimmed V and J ends, which lost 5 bases and 5 bases, there was a span of 9 bases. CDR3 sequence (DNA): TGTGCCAGCTCAGGGGGCAGGTATGGCTACACCTTC. Translating gives CASSGGRYGYTF.

This rearrangement joins TRBV7-9 to TRBJ2-7; D is undetermined. Per germline, CDR1 SEHNR and CDR2 FQNEAQ (reference sequence). The CDR3 runs to 14 residues. The V and J ends lost 3 bases and 0 bases respectively, with 9 bases between them. The CDR3 DNA follows: TGTGCCAGCAGCTTCGTTCCCGACTCCTACGAGCAGTACTTC. Protein product: CASSFVPDSYEQYF.

This chain connects TRBV28 to TRBJ1-4, with 9 bases lining up with TRBD1. The CDR3 is 15 residues long. V was pared by 5 bases and J by 4 bases, with 5 bases of the junction left unmatched. The germline V gene has CDR1 MDHEN and CDR2 SYDVKM. This chain's CDR3 is CASSLPTGGNEKLFF. In nucleotides, the CDR3 is TGTGCCAGCAGTCTCCCGACAGGGGGTAATGAAAAACTGTTTTTT.

This clone came up once. The J gene is TRBJ2-3, the V gene TRBV6-1; TRBD2 aligns across 10 bases. Per germline, CDR1 MNHNS and CDR2 SASEGT. V dropped 6 bases and J dropped 5; count of bases not matched to a gene: 5. This CDR3 region has 14 residues. CDR3 protein: CASRLAGGRDTQYF. The DNA for the CDR3 is TGTGCCAGCAGGTTAGCGGGAGGAAGAGATACGCAGTATTTT.

This clone was counted a few times. V gene TRBV11-2 combines with J gene TRBJ2-1, with 9 bases lining up with TRBD2. The CDR3 spans 15 residues. Germline CDR1 and CDR2: SGHAT and FQNNGV. V lost 2 bases and J lost 7; bases outside the gene matches: 6. CDR3 bases: TGTGCCAGCAGCTTATGGCTAGCGGGGACAAATGAGCAGTTCTTC. This sequence encodes CASSLWLAGTNEQFF. The variable domain in full, with the rest retrieved from reference TRBV11-2 and TRBJ2-1, is EAGVAQSPRYKIIEKRQSVAFWCNPISGHATLYWYQQILGQGPKLLIQFQNNGVVDDSQLPKDRFSAERLKGVDSTLKIQPAKLEDSAVYLCASSLWLAGTNEQFFGPGTRLTVL.

This chain links TRBV7-2 with TRBJ2-1; D is possibly TRBD1 (6 bases). The CDR3 loop spans 15 amino acids. CDR1 is SGHTA and CDR2 is FQGNSA in the germline V gene. V lost 1 base and J lost 6, with 13 bases in between. The CDR3 DNA is TGTGCCAGCAGCTTAGTGGACAGCCGGGGCAATGAGCAGTTCTTC. It translates to CASSLVDSRGNEQFF.

The chain has TRBV13 and TRBJ2-3; a weak D match, TRBD2 (6 bases). This CDR3 contains 14 residues. Deletions cut 4 bases from V and 8 bases from J, with 16 bases between. The germline V gene encodes CDR1 PRHDT and CDR2 FYEKMQ (reference sequence). CDR3 bases: TGTGCCAGCAGCTACCTCAGGGTGGAGGGTACGCAGTATTTT. Translation gives CASSYLRVEGTQYF.

This chain links TRBV5-6 with TRBJ2-5; unclear D gene. The end of the DNA aligns better with TRBJ2-7, so the J call may be wrong. The CDR3 extends over 12 amino acids. Germline-derived CDR1 and CDR2 are SGHDT and YYEEEE. Here the CDR3 reads CASSFYNYEQYF. The CDR3 bases are TGTGCCAGCAGCTTTTATAACTACGAGCAGTACTTC.

V and J are TRBV10-3 and TRBJ2-7, with D possibly matching TRBD2 (5 bases). The CDR3 is 13 amino acids. The germline V gene has CDR1 ENHRY and CDR2 SYGVKD. The V and J ends lost 7 bases and 2 bases respectively, with 12 bases between them. The CDR3 region has the DNA TGTGCCATCATTACGACGGGGACCTACGAGCAGTACTTC. It specifies CAIITTGTYEQYF.

The CDR3 here is CASSLGFGSQETQYF. DNA of the CDR3: TGCGCCAGCAGCTTGGGTTTCGGGAGCCAAGAGACCCAGTACTTC. V usage is TRBV5-1 and J usage is TRBJ2-5; a weak D match, TRBD2 (6 bases). Germline values: CDR1 SGHRS, CDR2 YFSETQ. V was trimmed by 0 bases and J by 1 base, leaving 10 bases between them. This CDR3 spans 15 amino acids. Drawing the rest from reference TRBV5-1 and TRBJ2-5, the complete variable domain is KAGVTQTPRYLIKTRGQQVTLSCSPISGHRSVSWYQQTPGQGLQFLFEYFSETQRNKGNFPGRFSGRQFSNSRSEMNVSTLELGDSALYLCASSLGFGSQETQYFGPGTRLLVL.

This chain uses TRBV7-8 with TRBJ1-1, with 7 bases identical to TRBD1. The CDR3 length is 13 residues. V shed 3 bases and J 3 bases; nucleotides not matched to a gene: 1. The germline CDR1 and CDR2 sequences are SGHVS and FQNEAQ. CDR3 DNA sequence: TGTGCCAGCAGCTTCACAGGGGACACTGAAGCTTTCTTT. Its protein is CASSFTGDTEAFF.

The table lists this clone with many counts. V and J are TRBV28 and TRBJ1-5; no clear D. Trimming removed 5 bases at V and 1 base at J, with 15 bases between. CDR1 and CDR2 (germline): MDHEN, SYDVKM. The length of the CDR3 is 16 residues. The chain's CDR3 is CASSRGIYSSNQPQHF. CDR3 DNA sequence: TGTGCCAGCAGTCGCGGCATCTATTCCAGCAATCAGCCCCAGCATTTT.

In its sample, this clone was seen a few times. This chain connects TRBV6-1 to TRBJ1-4; D might be TRBD1 (6 bases). Per germline, CDR1 MNHNS and CDR2 SASEGT. The CDR3 sequence is 13 residues long. V was pared by 5 bases and J by 8 bases, with 12 bases between. The CDR3 here is CASSNREGEKLFF. CDR3 bases: TGTGCCAGCAGTAACAGGGAAGGAGAAAAACTGTTTTTT.

V gene TRBV6-5 combines with J gene TRBJ2-5; D is uncertain. With 6 bases removed from V and 1 base from J, the gap between germline ends came to 12 bases. Germline V gives CDR1 MNHEY, CDR2 SVGAGI. The CDR3 totals 14 residues. This chain's CDR3 is CASRDAARQETQYF. The CDR3 DNA reads as TGTGCCAGCAGAGACGCGGCCCGCCAAGAGACCCAGTACTTC.

The chain joins TRBV6-4 to TRBJ2-2, with TRBD1 identical over 8 bases. Germline-derived CDR1 and CDR2 are MRHNA and SNTAGT. This CDR3 comprises 14 residues. J lost 4 bases, V lost 6 bases, and 4 bases had no gene match. CDR3 bases: TGTGCCAGCAGGAGGGACAGGTCCACCGGGGAGCTGTTTTTT. It encodes CASRRDRSTGELFF.